What follows are 5 T cell receptor beta chains derived from one specimen sequenced in a study of OX40 agonist ivuxolimab in advanced cancers. Method: immunoSEQ multiplex PCR; TCRdb's copy keeps in-frame clones and lacks some. The top ten clones hold 2.8% of a sample with 78,000 or so clones, almost 95% of them seen once. Material: CD4+ or CD8+ T cells sorted from blood, obtained in a trial of the OX40 agonist ivuxolimab. These receptor sequences come from an adult with an advanced solid tumor such as melanoma, head and neck, liver or kidney cancer.

The rearrangement joins TRBV5-1 to TRBJ2-2; D uncertain. CDR3 size: 13 residues. Germline loops: CDR1 SGHRS, CDR2 YFSETQ. The V and J ends lost 7 bases and 4 bases respectively, with 11 bases between them. The DNA for the CDR3 is TGCGCCAGCCTCGTGGGGATCACCGGGGAGCTGTTTTTT. Amino acids: CASLVGITGELFF.

This clone was seen once. The junction does not match germline at one end; this may be a read error. The V gene is TRBV15, the J gene TRBJ2-7; TRBD2 might be the D (7 bases). The CDR3 is 14 amino acids. The germline CDR1 and CDR2 sequences are LNHNV and YYDKDF (reference sequence). In DNA, the CDR3 is TGTGCCACCCGCAGAGGGGGGGGCCGGCACGAGCAGTACTTC. Protein product: CATRRGGGRHEQYF. The complete variable domain, with remaining parts taken from reference TRBV15 and TRBJ2-7, reads DAMVIQNPRYQVTQFGKPVTLSCSQTLNHNVMYWYQQKSSQAPKLLFHYYDKDFNNEADTPDNFQSRRPNTSFCFLDIRSPGLGDTAMYLCATRRGGGRHEQYFGPGTRLTVT.

The chain joins TRBV7-9 to TRBJ2-1, with 15 bases matching TRBD2. Germline trimming cut 5 bases from V and 9 bases from J; bases unmatched to any gene: 5. CDR1 is SEHNR, CDR2 FQNEAQ, per germline (reference sequence). The CDR3 sequence is 15 residues long. CDR3 amino acids: CASSRTSGGAGEQFF. The CDR3 bases are TGTGCCAGCAGCCGGACTAGCGGGGGGGCAGGTGAGCAGTTCTTC.

The chain links TRBV5-1 to TRBJ1-4, with D possibly TRBD1 on 6 matching bases. Germline V gene lookup returns CDR1 SGHRS and CDR2 YFSETQ. This CDR3 contains 15 residues. V gave up 3 bases and J gave up 5 bases, with 14 bases separating them. CDR3 residues: CASSSGDTINEKLFF. DNA for the CDR3: TGCGCCAGCAGCTCAGGGGATACTATAAATGAAAAACTGTTTTTT.

J is TRBJ2-7 and V is TRBV21-1; the table gives TRBD2 as D, unverified against the DNA. TRBV21-1 is listed as a pseudogene. The CDR3 is made up of 13 amino acids. CDR3 sequence reads: CARGDAGGYEQYF. In nucleotides, the CDR3 is TGTGCCCGAGGGGACGCGGGGGGATACGAGCAGTACTTC.